The T cell receptor (beta chain) described here comes from a study of blood T cell repertoires in COVID-19. Study-wide background: Spain, Italy and the United States supplied samples that represented acute and convalescent COVID-19.

The CDR3 spans 14 residues. V was pared by 3 bases and J by 1 base, with 3 bases of the junction left unmatched. The germline V gene encodes CDR1 SGHTA and CDR2 FQGNSA. In the original analysis: The authors estimated nucleated cell counts from reference gene primer amplification. TCRdb keeps only in-frame clones here, not all; method: immunoSEQ multiplex PCR. That table gives V, J and clone size, and the DNA gave D and trimming. The sample gives around 60,000 clones, just over 85% of which show up once; around 1.2% is in the top ten. This receptor was identified in a man aged 40-50 years with acute or convalescent COVID-19. Sequenced sample: peripheral blood. The chain is built from TRBV7-2 and TRBJ2-7; 7 nucleotides match TRBD1. The chain's CDR3 is CASSFGTDSYEQYF. CDR3 coding DNA: TGTGCCAGCAGCTTCGGGACAGATTCCTACGAGCAGTACTTC.